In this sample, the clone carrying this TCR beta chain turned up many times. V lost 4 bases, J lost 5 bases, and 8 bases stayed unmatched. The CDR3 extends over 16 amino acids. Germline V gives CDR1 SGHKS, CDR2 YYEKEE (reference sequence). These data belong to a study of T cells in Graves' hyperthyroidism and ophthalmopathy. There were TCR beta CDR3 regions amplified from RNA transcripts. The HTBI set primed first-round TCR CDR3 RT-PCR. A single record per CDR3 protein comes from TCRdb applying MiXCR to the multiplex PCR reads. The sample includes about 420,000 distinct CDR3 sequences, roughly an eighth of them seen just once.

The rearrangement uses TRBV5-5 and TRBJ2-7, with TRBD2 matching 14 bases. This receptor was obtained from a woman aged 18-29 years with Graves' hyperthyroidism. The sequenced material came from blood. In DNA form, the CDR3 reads TGTGCCAGCAGCCCCGGACTAGCGGGAGGAATGGACGAGCAGTACTTC. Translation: CASSPGLAGGMDEQYF.